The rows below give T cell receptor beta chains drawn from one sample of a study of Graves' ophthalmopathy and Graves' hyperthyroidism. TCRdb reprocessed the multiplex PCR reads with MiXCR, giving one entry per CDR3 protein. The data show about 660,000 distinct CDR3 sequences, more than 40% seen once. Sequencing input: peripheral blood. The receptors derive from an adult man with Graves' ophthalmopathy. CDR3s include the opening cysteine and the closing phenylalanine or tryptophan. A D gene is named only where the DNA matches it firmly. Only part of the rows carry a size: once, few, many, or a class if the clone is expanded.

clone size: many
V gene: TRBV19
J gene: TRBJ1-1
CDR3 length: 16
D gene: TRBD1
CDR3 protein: CASNPGRGRSNTEAFF
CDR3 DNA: TGTGCCAGTAACCCCGGGAGGGGGCGGTCGAACACTGAAGCTTTCTTT

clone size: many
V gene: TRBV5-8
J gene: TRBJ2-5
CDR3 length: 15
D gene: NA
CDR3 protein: CASSLPGVHQETQYF
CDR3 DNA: TGTGCCAGCAGCTTGCCAGGGGTCCATCAAGAGACCCAGTACTTC

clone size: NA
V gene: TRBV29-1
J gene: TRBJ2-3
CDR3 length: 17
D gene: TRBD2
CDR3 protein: CSALGREGRRSTDTQYF
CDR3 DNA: TGCAGCGCTTTGGGGCGGGAGGGCCGTAGGAGCACAGATACGCAGTATTTT

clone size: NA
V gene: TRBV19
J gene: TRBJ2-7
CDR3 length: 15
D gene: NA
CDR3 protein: CASSNQGGGSYEQYF
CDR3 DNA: TGTGCCAGTAGTAATCAGGGGGGCGGCTCCTACGAGCAGTACTTC

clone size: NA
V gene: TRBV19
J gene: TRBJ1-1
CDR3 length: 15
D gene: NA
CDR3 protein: CASSIGQYMNTEAFF
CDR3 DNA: TGTGCCAGTAGTATAGGACAGTACATGAACACTGAAGCTTTCTTT

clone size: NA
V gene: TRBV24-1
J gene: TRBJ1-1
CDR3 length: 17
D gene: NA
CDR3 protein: CATSERTGSGANTEAFF
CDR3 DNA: TGTGCCACCAGTGAGCGAACAGGGTCTGGGGCCAACACTGAAGCTTTCTTT

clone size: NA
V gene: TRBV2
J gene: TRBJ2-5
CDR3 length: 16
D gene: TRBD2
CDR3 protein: CASSGASGGGQETQYF
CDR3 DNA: TGTGCCAGCAGTGGGGCTAGCGGGGGCGGCCAAGAGACCCAGTACTTC

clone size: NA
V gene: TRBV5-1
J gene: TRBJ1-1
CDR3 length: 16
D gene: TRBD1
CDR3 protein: CASSPKKDRVNTEAFF
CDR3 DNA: TGCGCCAGCAGCCCTAAAAAGGACAGGGTGAACACTGAAGCTTTCTTT

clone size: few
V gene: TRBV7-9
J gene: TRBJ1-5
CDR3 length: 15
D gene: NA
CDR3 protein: CASSLSAGEWETQHF
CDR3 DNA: TGTGCCAGCAGCTTGTCGGCAGGGGAGTGGGAGACCCAGCATTTT

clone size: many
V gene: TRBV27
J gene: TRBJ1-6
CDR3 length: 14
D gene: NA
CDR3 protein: CASSFVQGGSPLHF
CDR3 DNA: TGTGCCAGCAGTTTTGTACAGGGTGGTTCACCCCTCCACTTT

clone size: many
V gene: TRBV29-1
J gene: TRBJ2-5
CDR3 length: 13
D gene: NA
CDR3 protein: CSGRGRQKETQYF
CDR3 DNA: TGCAGCGGGCGGGGTCGACAAAAAGAGACCCAGTACTTC

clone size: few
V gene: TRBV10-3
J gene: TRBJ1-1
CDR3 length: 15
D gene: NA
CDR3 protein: CASKLDSPFVAEAFF
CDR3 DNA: TGTGCCAGCAAACTCGACAGCCCCTTTGTCGCTGAAGCTTTCTTT

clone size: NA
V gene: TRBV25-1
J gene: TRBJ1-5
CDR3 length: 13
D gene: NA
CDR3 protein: CASSAHANQPQHF
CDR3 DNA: TGTGCCAGCAGTGCCCACGCGAATCAGCCCCAGCATTTT

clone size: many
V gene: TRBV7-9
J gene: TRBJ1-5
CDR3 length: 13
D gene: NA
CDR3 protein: CASSPAGGQPQHF
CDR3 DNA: TGTGCCAGCAGTCCGGCGGGTGGGCAGCCCCAGCATTTT

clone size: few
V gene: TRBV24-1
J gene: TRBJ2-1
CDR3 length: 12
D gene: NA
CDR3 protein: CATSVSGHEQFF
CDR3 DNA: TGTGCCACCAGTGTTTCGGGGCATGAGCAGTTCTTC